Listed below are T cell receptor beta chains from one sample, sequenced in a study of cytomegalovirus exposure and HLA in healthy donors. The protocol was immunoSEQ multiplex PCR, while the TCRdb copy is restricted to in-frame clones and leaves out a portion. Among some 170,000 clones listed, around 83% were seen once. The sample taken for sequencing was PBMCs. Every receptor here comes from a man aged 50 or older in good health and CMV-seropositive. Each CDR3 is given with its conserved first and last residue. D genes are given only for firm matches. Size is omitted from some rows. Given values are once, few, many or a class for expanded clones.

>TRBV10-3|13|.|.|TRBJ1-1
TGTGCCATCAGTGTCCAGGGCGACACTGAAGCTTTCTTT
CAISVQGDTEAFF
>TRBV19|14|.|.|TRBJ1-1
TGTGCCAGTAGCACCGGGGTCATGAACACTGAAGCTTTCTTT
CASSTGVMNTEAFF
>TRBV29-1|12|.|.|TRBJ2-7
TGCAGCGTTGAGTACAGAATCTACGAGCAGTACTTC
CSVEYRIYEQYF
>TRBV5-6|14|.|.|TRBJ2-5
TGTGCCAGCAGCTTGTGGCAGGGCCAAGAGACCCAGTACTTC
CASSLWQGQETQYF
>TRBV7-9|15|TRBD1|.|TRBJ2-1
TGTGCCAGCAGCCCGGGACAGGGGGCCGACAATGAGCAGTTCTTC
CASSPGQGADNEQFF
>TRBV7-9|13|.|.|TRBJ1-2
TGTGCCAGCAGCCCGCACAGTGGAGGTGGCTACACCTTC
CASSPHSGGGYTF
>TRBV6-5|15|TRBD2|few|TRBJ2-1
TGTGCCAGCAACCTTGGGGTAGCGGGATACAATGAGCAGTTCTTC
CASNLGVAGYNEQFF
>TRBV15|16|TRBD2|.|TRBJ2-7
TGTGCCACCAGCAGAGATAGGACTAGCGGCCTTTACGAGCAGTACTTC
CATSRDRTSGLYEQYF
>TRBV30|13|.|.|TRBJ2-5
TGTGCCTGGAGTGCGAACGAGGTCTTGCAGCAGTACTTC
CAWSANEVLQQYF
>TRBV11-2|16|.|.|TRBJ2-3
TGTGCCAGCACGCACTTGGGCGGGATGGGCACAGATACGCAGTATTTT
CASTHLGGMGTDTQYF
>TRBV27|14|.|once|TRBJ2-3
TGTGCCAGCAGTTTATCCTATAGCACAGATACGCAGTATTTT
CASSLSYSTDTQYF
>TRBV19|17|.|.|TRBJ2-5
TGTGCCAGCCAGGGATCTACTAAGGGCGGAGTGTTTGAGACCCAGTACTTC
CASQGSTKGGVFETQYF
>TRBV6-6|14|.|.|TRBJ2-7
TGTGCCAGCAGTCTCAGGGGTCCCCAGCGCGAGCAGTACTTC
CASSLRGPQREQYF
>TRBV4-1|15|TRBD2|.|TRBJ2-7
TGCGCCAGCAGCCAACCGACTAGCGGGGACGGGGAGCAGTACTTC
CASSQPTSGDGEQYF
>TRBV11-2|16|TRBD2|.|TRBJ2-3
TGTGCCAGCACCCGTGGTGTCCTAGCGGCTACAGATACGCAGTATTTT
CASTRGVLAATDTQYF
>TRBV4-1|14|.|.|TRBJ1-1
TGCGCCAGCAGCCAAGTTTGGGGGGGAACTGAAGCTTTCTTT
CASSQVWGGTEAFF
>TRBV27|11|.|.|TRBJ2-7
TGTGCCAGCACCAACTCCTACGAGCAGTACTTC
CASTNSYEQYF
>TRBV29-1|13|.|.|TRBJ2-5
TGCAGCGGAGTTGGGGAGCGTCCCGAGACCCAGTACTTC
CSGVGERPETQYF
>TRBV30|16|TRBD2|few|TRBJ2-3
TGTGCCTGGAGTGTAGGAAGCGGGGGGGCCTCAGATACGCAGTATTTT
CAWSVGSGGASDTQYF
>TRBV19|11|.|.|TRBJ2-7
TGTGCCAGTGGTCAGGGCTACGAGCAGTACTTC
CASGQGYEQYF
>TRBV4-2|19|TRBD1|.|TRBJ1-2
TGTGCCAGCAGCCAGAGACAGGGTAAATTCTCTTCTGATTTGAATGGCTACACCTTC
CASSQRQGKFSSDLNGYTF
>TRBV6-1|15|.|.|TRBJ2-2
TGTGCCAGCAGTGAAACTCCCGGAGGGACCGGGGAGCTGTTTTTT
CASSETPGGTGELFF
>TRBV7-9|13|.|.|TRBJ2-7
TGTGCCAGCAGCTTGCAGGGCACCTACGAGCAGTACTTC
CASSLQGTYEQYF
>TRBV19|14|TRBD1|.|TRBJ2-2
TGTGCCAGTAATCAGGGGGCGAACACCGGGGAGCTGTTTTTT
CASNQGANTGELFF
>TRBV18|13|.|.|TRBJ1-6
TGTGCCAGCTCACCAGGGGGCGAGTCACCCCTCCACTTT
CASSPGGESPLHF
>TRBV9|15|TRBD2|.|TRBJ2-2
TGTGCCAGCAGCGTCGGGGGGGATAACACCGGGGAGCTGTTTTTT
CASSVGGDNTGELFF
>TRBV29-1|12|.|.|TRBJ1-1
TGCAGCGTTGAACGGGGGGGTTCTGAAGCTTTCTTT
CSVERGGSEAFF
>TRBV5-4|12|.|.|TRBJ2-7
TGTGCCCTCGGCAATGGGGGGTACGAGCAGTACTTC
CALGNGGYEQYF
>TRBV5-4|16|.|.|TRBJ2-4
TGTGCCAGCAGCCGGACTGGAATAAACGTTAAAAACATTCAGTACTTC
CASSRTGINVKNIQYF
>TRBV29-1|12|TRBD1|.|TRBJ2-7
TGCAGCGTCGCCCGGACAGGGAGTGAGCAGTACTTC
CSVARTGSEQYF
>TRBV7-9|12|.|once|TRBJ2-3
TGTGCCAGCAGCTACATATCAGATACGCAGTATTTT
CASSYISDTQYF
>TRBV28|15|.|once|TRBJ1-5
TGTGCCAGCAGTTCGACTTCAGGGGTTCTACCGCCCCAGCATTTT
CASSSTSGVLPPQHF
>TRBV18|15|TRBD1|.|TRBJ2-7
TGTGCCAGCTCACCTCCGGGACAGCGCTCCTACGAGCAGTACTTC
CASSPPGQRSYEQYF
>TRBV30|15|.|.|TRBJ1-1
TGTGCCTGGAGTGCAGATGGGGCAGTGAACACTGAAGCTTTCTTT
CAWSADGAVNTEAFF
>TRBV14|16|TRBD1|.|TRBJ2-3
TGTGCCAGCAGCCGGGCAAGGGGGCGCCTGGGAGATACGCAGTATTTT
CASSRARGRLGDTQYF
>TRBV7-2|18|TRBD2|.|TRBJ2-4
TGTGCCAGCAGCTTAGTTAGCGGGGGTACACTAGCCAAAAACATTCAGTACTTC
CASSLVSGGTLAKNIQYF
>TRBV29-1|13|.|.|TRBJ2-3
TGCAGCGTACTGGACAGTAGCACAGATACGCAGTATTTT
CSVLDSSTDTQYF
>TRBV27|14|.|.|TRBJ2-4
TGTGCCAGCAGTTTAGGTCGGGGGGCGGTTATTCAGTACTTC
CASSLGRGAVIQYF
>TRBV6-1|16|TRBD2|.|TRBJ2-7
TGTGCCAGCAGTGCAACCGGGACTAGCGGATCCTACGAGCAGTACTTC
CASSATGTSGSYEQYF
>TRBV20-1|11|.|.|TRBJ2-4
TGCAGTGCCCCCTTCGTGAACATTCAGTACTTC
CSAPFVNIQYF
>TRBV2|13|TRBD1|few|TRBJ1-2
TGTGCCAGCAGCGCTTCGGAGGGACAGGGCTACACCTTC
CASSASEGQGYTF
>TRBV6-6|14|.|.|TRBJ1-4
TGTGCCAGCAGTCGGGCACAGGGCAATGAAAAACTGTTTTTT
CASSRAQGNEKLFF
>TRBV28|13|TRBD2|.|TRBJ2-7
TGTGCCAGCACGGGAGCGGGGACCTACGAGCAGTACTTC
CASTGAGTYEQYF